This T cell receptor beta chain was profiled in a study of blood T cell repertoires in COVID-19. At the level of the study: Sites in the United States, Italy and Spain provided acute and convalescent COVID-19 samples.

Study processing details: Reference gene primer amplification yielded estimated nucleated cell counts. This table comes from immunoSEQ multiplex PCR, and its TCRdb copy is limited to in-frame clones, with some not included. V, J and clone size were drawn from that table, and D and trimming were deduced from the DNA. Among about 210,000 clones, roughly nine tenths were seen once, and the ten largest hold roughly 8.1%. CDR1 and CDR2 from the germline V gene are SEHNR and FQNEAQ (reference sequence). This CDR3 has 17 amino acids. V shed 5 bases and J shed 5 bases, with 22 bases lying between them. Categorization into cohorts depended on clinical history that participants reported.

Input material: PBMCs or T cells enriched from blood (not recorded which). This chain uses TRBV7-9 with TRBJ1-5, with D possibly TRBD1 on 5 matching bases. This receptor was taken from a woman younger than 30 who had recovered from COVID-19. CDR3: CASSPLRGGGVDQPQHF. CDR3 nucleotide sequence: TGTGCCAGCAGCCCGCTGAGGGGCGGGGGGGTAGATCAGCCCCAGCATTTT.